This record concerns one T cell receptor (beta chain) sequence. The length of the CDR3 is 15 residues. From germline, CDR1 is SGHAT and CDR2 FQNNGV. Trimming left V 2 bases short and J 7 bases short, with 14 bases between. This entry comes from a study of control samples from healthy donors and cancer patients. The method was immunoSEQ multiplex PCR; TCRdb's version includes in-frame clones alone and lacks a portion of them. The sample has 100,000 to 150,000 clones; roughly 84% are singletons. The TCR sequence derives from a man younger than 30 in good health. The chain combines TRBV11-2 with TRBJ2-2; a weak D match, TRBD2 (5 bases). Sequenced sample: blood. In DNA, the CDR3 is TGTGCCAGCAGCTTAAGGGAGACGGAGAACGGGGAGCTGTTTTTT. As protein: CASSLRETENGELFF.